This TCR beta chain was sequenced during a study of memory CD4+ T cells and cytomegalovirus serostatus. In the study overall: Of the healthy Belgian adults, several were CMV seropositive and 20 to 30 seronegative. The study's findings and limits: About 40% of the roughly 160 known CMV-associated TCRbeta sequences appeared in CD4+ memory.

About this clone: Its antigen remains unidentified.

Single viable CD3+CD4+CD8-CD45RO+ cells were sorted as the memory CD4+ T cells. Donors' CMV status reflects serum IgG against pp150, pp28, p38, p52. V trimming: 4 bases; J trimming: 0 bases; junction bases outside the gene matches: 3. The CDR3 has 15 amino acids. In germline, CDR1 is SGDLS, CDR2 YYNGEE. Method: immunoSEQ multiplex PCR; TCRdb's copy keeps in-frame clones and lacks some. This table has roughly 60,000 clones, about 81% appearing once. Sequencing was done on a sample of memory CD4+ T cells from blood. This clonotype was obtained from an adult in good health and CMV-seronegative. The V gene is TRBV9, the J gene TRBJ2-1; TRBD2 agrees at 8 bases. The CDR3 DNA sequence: TGTGCCAGCAGCCAAAGCGGGAGCTCCTACAATGAGCAGTTCTTC. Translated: CASSQSGSSYNEQFF.